Listed below are T cell receptor beta chains from one sample, sequenced in a study of blood T cell repertoires in COVID-19. Data came from immunoSEQ multiplex PCR; TCRdb stores just in-frame clones and leaves some out. Of approximately 170,000 clones in the sample, approximately 80% are singletons; the top ten hold approximately 12%. The sequencing sample was made of PBMCs or T cells enriched from blood (not recorded which). The receptors come from a man aged 50 to 59 who had recovered from COVID-19. CDR3s include the opening cysteine and the closing phenylalanine or tryptophan. The order of the fields is clone size, D gene, J gene, V gene, CDR3 protein, CDR3 DNA. D genes are given only for firm matches. Size values are once, few and many counts, or a class for expanded clones, and some rows have none.

clone_size: .
d_call: .
j_call: TRBJ1-5
v_call: TRBV10-3
cdr3_aa: CAISPRGDFSNQPQHF
cdr3_nt: TGTGCCATCAGTCCCCGCGGAGACTTTAGCAATCAGCCCCAGCATTTT

clone_size: once
d_call: .
j_call: TRBJ1-5
v_call: TRBV10-2
cdr3_aa: CASRAGNNQPQHF
cdr3_nt: TGCGCCAGCAGAGCAGGAAACAATCAGCCCCAGCATTTT

clone_size: .
d_call: .
j_call: TRBJ1-5
v_call: TRBV18
cdr3_aa: CASSPSQQVNQPQHF
cdr3_nt: TGTGCCAGCTCACCGTCGCAACAGGTCAATCAGCCCCAGCATTTT

clone_size: .
d_call: .
j_call: TRBJ1-1
v_call: TRBV11-3
cdr3_aa: CASSLGLNTEAFF
cdr3_nt: TGTGCCAGCAGCTTAGGCCTAAACACTGAAGCTTTCTTT

clone_size: .
d_call: .
j_call: TRBJ1-2
v_call: TRBV2
cdr3_aa: CASSEEQANYGYTF
cdr3_nt: TGTGCCAGCAGTGAAGAACAGGCTAACTATGGCTACACCTTC

clone_size: .
d_call: .
j_call: TRBJ2-1
v_call: TRBV5-4
cdr3_aa: CASSLYRSSYNEQFF
cdr3_nt: TGTGCCAGCAGTCTTTACAGAAGCTCCTACAATGAGCAGTTCTTC

clone_size: .
d_call: .
j_call: TRBJ1-1
v_call: TRBV12-5
cdr3_aa: CASGLFYEAFF
cdr3_nt: TGTGCTAGTGGTTTGTTTTATGAAGCTTTCTTT

clone_size: .
d_call: .
j_call: TRBJ1-6
v_call: TRBV3-1/TRBV3-2
cdr3_aa: CASSQLGGADSPLHF
cdr3_nt: TGTGCCAGCAGCCAGCTCGGAGGCGCGGATTCACCCCTCCACTTT

clone_size: .
d_call: TRBD1
j_call: TRBJ1-2
v_call: TRBV19
cdr3_aa: CASSKNRGNYGYTF
cdr3_nt: TGTGCCAGTAGTAAAAACAGGGGGAACTATGGCTACACCTTC

clone_size: .
d_call: .
j_call: TRBJ2-1
v_call: TRBV9
cdr3_aa: CASSVGDLYNEQFF
cdr3_nt: TGTGCCAGCAGCGTAGGAGACTTATACAATGAGCAGTTCTTC

clone_size: .
d_call: .
j_call: TRBJ2-1
v_call: TRBV12-3/TRBV12-4
cdr3_aa: CASTWDWGFQFF
cdr3_nt: TGTGCCAGCACCTGGGACTGGGGCTTCCAGTTCTTC

clone_size: .
d_call: TRBD1
j_call: TRBJ2-7
v_call: TRBV5-1
cdr3_aa: CASSLRTGGHEQYF
cdr3_nt: TGCGCCAGCAGCCTAAGGACAGGAGGACACGAGCAGTACTTC

clone_size: .
d_call: .
j_call: TRBJ1-1
v_call: TRBV4-1
cdr3_aa: CASSQVGLAFF
cdr3_nt: TGCGCCAGCAGCCAAGTGGGGCTGGCTTTCTTT

clone_size: .
d_call: TRBD1
j_call: TRBJ1-2
v_call: TRBV9
cdr3_aa: CASSVASQGVYGYTF
cdr3_nt: TGTGCCAGCAGCGTAGCTAGCCAGGGGGTGTATGGCTACACCTTC

clone_size: few
d_call: TRBD1
j_call: TRBJ1-6
v_call: TRBV5-5
cdr3_aa: CASSSGQAGRALHF
cdr3_nt: TGTGCCAGCAGCTCCGGACAGGCCGGGCGAGCCCTCCACTTT

clone_size: .
d_call: .
j_call: TRBJ2-7
v_call: TRBV25-1
cdr3_aa: CASSSGTRYPYEQYF
cdr3_nt: TGTGCCAGCAGTTCCGGGACTCGATACCCCTACGAGCAGTACTTC

clone_size: .
d_call: .
j_call: TRBJ1-2
v_call: TRBV28
cdr3_aa: CASSLTGLVYSGYTF
cdr3_nt: TGTGCCAGCAGTTTGACAGGCCTTGTGTACTCTGGCTACACCTTC

clone_size: .
d_call: TRBD1
j_call: TRBJ2-1
v_call: TRBV4-1
cdr3_aa: CASSQLQGAKQFF
cdr3_nt: TGCGCCAGCAGCCAATTACAGGGGGCGAAGCAGTTCTTC

clone_size: .
d_call: TRBD1
j_call: TRBJ2-2
v_call: TRBV19
cdr3_aa: CASSIGDRDTGELFF
cdr3_nt: TGTGCCAGTAGTATAGGGGACAGGGACACCGGGGAGCTGTTTTTT

clone_size: .
d_call: .
j_call: TRBJ1-1
v_call: TRBV11-2
cdr3_aa: CASSLDGGFNTEAFF
cdr3_nt: TGTGCCAGCAGCTTAGATGGAGGGTTTAACACTGAAGCTTTCTTT

clone_size: .
d_call: TRBD1
j_call: TRBJ2-5
v_call: TRBV5-1
cdr3_aa: CASSAGTGAGTQYF
cdr3_nt: TGCGCCAGCAGCGCTGGGACAGGGGCAGGGACCCAGTACTTC

clone_size: .
d_call: .
j_call: TRBJ2-2
v_call: TRBV9
cdr3_aa: CASSGYGTGELFF
cdr3_nt: TGTGCCAGCAGCGGCTATGGCACCGGGGAGCTGTTTTTT

clone_size: .
d_call: .
j_call: TRBJ2-4
v_call: TRBV4-1
cdr3_aa: CASSQENTGIRYKNIQYF
cdr3_nt: TGCGCCAGCAGCCAAGAGAATACAGGGATTAGGTACAAAAACATTCAGTACTTC

clone_size: .
d_call: .
j_call: TRBJ2-7
v_call: TRBV2
cdr3_aa: CASSGASHYEQYF
cdr3_nt: TGTGCCAGCAGTGGAGCGAGCCACTACGAGCAGTACTTC

clone_size: .
d_call: TRBD2
j_call: TRBJ2-3
v_call: TRBV6-2/TRBV6-3
cdr3_aa: CASSLGGFSTDTQYF
cdr3_nt: TGTGCCAGCAGCCTGGGGGGGTTCAGCACAGATACGCAGTATTTT

clone_size: once
d_call: TRBD1
j_call: TRBJ2-4
v_call: TRBV19
cdr3_aa: CASSPWQGENIQYF
cdr3_nt: TGTGCCAGTAGTCCCTGGCAGGGGGAAAACATTCAGTACTTC

clone_size: .
d_call: TRBD1
j_call: TRBJ1-2
v_call: TRBV29-1
cdr3_aa: CSVEDPLTGNYGYTF
cdr3_nt: TGCAGCGTTGAAGATCCCCTGACAGGGAACTATGGCTACACCTTC

clone_size: .
d_call: TRBD1
j_call: TRBJ2-1
v_call: TRBV11-2
cdr3_aa: CASTQGSHNEQFF
cdr3_nt: TGTGCCAGCACACAGGGGTCCCACAATGAGCAGTTCTTC

clone_size: .
d_call: TRBD1
j_call: TRBJ1-5
v_call: TRBV2
cdr3_aa: CASSATGGDNQPQHF
cdr3_nt: TGTGCCAGCAGTGCGACAGGGGGCGATAATCAGCCCCAGCATTTT

clone_size: .
d_call: .
j_call: TRBJ2-1
v_call: TRBV21-1
cdr3_aa: CASGWDRTNNEQFF
cdr3_nt: TGTGCCAGCGGCTGGGACAGAACAAACAATGAGCAGTTCTTC

clone_size: .
d_call: TRBD1
j_call: TRBJ2-7
v_call: TRBV11-2
cdr3_aa: CASSLDLQGGQYF
cdr3_nt: TGTGCCAGCAGCTTAGATCTACAGGGGGGGCAGTACTTC

clone_size: .
d_call: .
j_call: TRBJ2-5
v_call: TRBV4-1
cdr3_aa: CASSRGGAETQYF
cdr3_nt: TGCGCCAGCAGCCGGGGTGGGGCAGAGACCCAGTACTTC

clone_size: .
d_call: TRBD1
j_call: TRBJ2-5
v_call: TRBV29-1
cdr3_aa: CSVVYWAGGDETQYF
cdr3_nt: TGCAGCGTTGTCTATTGGGCAGGGGGCGATGAGACCCAGTACTTC

clone_size: .
d_call: .
j_call: TRBJ2-5
v_call: TRBV7-2
cdr3_aa: CASSLELRGQETQYF
cdr3_nt: TGTGCCAGCAGCTTAGAACTCAGGGGCCAAGAGACCCAGTACTTC

clone_size: .
d_call: TRBD1
j_call: TRBJ1-2
v_call: TRBV29-1
cdr3_aa: CSVRTGDYGYTF
cdr3_nt: TGCAGCGTTAGGACAGGGGACTATGGCTACACCTTC

clone_size: .
d_call: .
j_call: TRBJ1-2
v_call: TRBV5-1
cdr3_aa: CASSSTLAGLVGNYGYTF
cdr3_nt: TGCGCCAGCAGCTCAACTTTGGCGGGGCTTGTAGGCAACTATGGCTACACCTTC

clone_size: .
d_call: TRBD1
j_call: TRBJ2-5
v_call: TRBV28
cdr3_aa: CASRPSRDRGKETQYF
cdr3_nt: TGTGCCAGCAGACCTTCCCGGGACAGGGGGAAAGAGACCCAGTACTTC

clone_size: .
d_call: TRBD1
j_call: TRBJ2-7
v_call: TRBV5-1
cdr3_aa: CASSPLTGSEQYF
cdr3_nt: TGCGCCAGCAGCCCCCTGACAGGGAGCGAGCAGTACTTC

clone_size: .
d_call: .
j_call: TRBJ1-2
v_call: TRBV15
cdr3_aa: CATSRLQGTHGYTF
cdr3_nt: TGTGCCACCAGCAGACTACAGGGTACCCATGGCTACACCTTC

clone_size: .
d_call: .
j_call: TRBJ2-5
v_call: TRBV5-8
cdr3_aa: CASSLGQGLGGRETQYF
cdr3_nt: TGTGCCAGCAGCTTAGGTCAGGGACTTGGGGGTCGAGAGACCCAGTACTTC

clone_size: .
d_call: TRBD1
j_call: TRBJ1-2
v_call: TRBV28
cdr3_aa: CASGNGQGANGYTF
cdr3_nt: TGTGCCAGCGGTAACGGACAGGGGGCTAATGGCTACACCTTC

clone_size: .
d_call: .
j_call: TRBJ2-1
v_call: TRBV5-6
cdr3_aa: CASSLRHRQRNNEQFF
cdr3_nt: TGTGCCAGCAGCTTGAGGCACAGACAACGAAACAATGAGCAGTTCTTC

clone_size: .
d_call: .
j_call: TRBJ2-7
v_call: TRBV7-2
cdr3_aa: CASSSSRTLYEQYF
cdr3_nt: TGTGCCAGCAGCTCTTCAAGGACTCTCTACGAGCAGTACTTC

clone_size: .
d_call: .
j_call: TRBJ1-1
v_call: TRBV19
cdr3_aa: CASSITGMNTEAFF
cdr3_nt: TGTGCCAGTAGTATAACAGGCATGAACACTGAAGCTTTCTTT

clone_size: .
d_call: .
j_call: TRBJ2-1
v_call: TRBV4-2
cdr3_aa: CASSQEAASSYNEQFF
cdr3_nt: TGTGCCAGCAGCCAGGAGGCTGCGAGCTCCTACAATGAGCAGTTCTTC

clone_size: .
d_call: TRBD2
j_call: TRBJ2-5
v_call: TRBV3-1/TRBV3-2
cdr3_aa: CASSQAYGIRGGARGYF
cdr3_nt: TGTGCCAGCAGCCAAGCCTATGGAATAAGGGGAGGGGCCCGGGGGTACTTC

clone_size: few
d_call: .
j_call: TRBJ1-6
v_call: TRBV28
cdr3_aa: CASTETANSPLHF
cdr3_nt: TGTGCCAGCACTGAGACAGCCAATTCACCCCTCCACTTT

clone_size: .
d_call: TRBD1
j_call: TRBJ1-6
v_call: TRBV9
cdr3_aa: CASSTRQGNNSPLHF
cdr3_nt: TGTGCCAGCAGCACCCGACAGGGGAATAATTCACCCCTCCACTTT

clone_size: .
d_call: TRBD2
j_call: TRBJ2-3
v_call: TRBV19
cdr3_aa: CASSPQLAGGTDTQYF
cdr3_nt: TGTGCCAGTAGTCCACAGCTAGCGGGGGGCACAGATACGCAGTATTTT

clone_size: .
d_call: .
j_call: TRBJ2-2
v_call: TRBV19
cdr3_aa: CASSKTVTGELFF
cdr3_nt: TGTGCCAGTAGTAAGACAGTAACCGGGGAGCTGTTTTTT

clone_size: .
d_call: .
j_call: TRBJ1-5
v_call: TRBV6-2/TRBV6-3
cdr3_aa: CASSLFGATQPQHF
cdr3_nt: TGTGCCAGCAGTTTATTTGGGGCGACTCAGCCCCAGCATTTT